Below, 21 T cell receptor beta chains from the same sample are listed, as sequenced in a study of CD8 T cells in Susac syndrome (dated by TCRdb to between 2018 and 2021). Library creation used the immunoSEQ multiplex PCR assay. RNA was extracted using the RNeasy kit, and roughly 0.5 to 1 microgram was reverse transcribed with random hexamers. TCRdb's own reprocessing of the public reads used fastp at Q25 and MiXCR and kept productive beta chains. Each entry is one CDR3 protein sequence, shown with its most common DNA and genes. For this sample there are approximately 200,000 distinct CDR3 sequences; approximately 90% appear just once. Around 0.15% of the sample goes to the ten largest clones. The sequenced material came from CD8+ T cells from PBMCs. The receptors were sampled from a human donor with multiple sclerosis.

This chain uses TRBV6-1 with TRBJ1-2; D unclear. Trimming removed 3 bases at V and 4 bases at J, with 6 bases between. In germline, CDR1 is MNHNS, CDR2 SASEGT. The CDR3 consists of 12 residues. The CDR3 here is CASSEGSYGYTF. The DNA of the CDR3 is TGTGCCAGCAGTGAGGGAAGCTATGGCTACACCTTC.

The rearrangement uses TRBV5-6 and TRBJ1-1; D remains ambiguous. Trimming removed 2 bases at V and 1 base at J, with 6 bases between. The germline V gene encodes CDR1 SGHDT and CDR2 YYEEEE. The CDR3 runs 13 residues. This chain's CDR3 is CASSFTQNTEAFF. The CDR3 DNA reads as TGTGCCAGCAGCTTTACGCAGAACACTGAAGCTTTCTTT. Together with reference TRBV5-6 and TRBJ1-1, the CDR3 gives the full variable domain: DAGVTQSPTHLIKTRGQQVTLRCSPKSGHDTVSWYQQALGQGPQFIFQYYEEEERQRGNFPDRFSGHQFPNYSSELNVNALLLGDSALYLCASSFTQNTEAFFGQGTRLTVV.

The CDR3 protein is CSGSGESYEQYF. Here the CDR3 DNA reads TGCAGTGGAAGCGGGGAATCCTACGAGCAGTACTTC. The chain uses TRBV20-1 and TRBJ2-7; 7 bases are a match to TRBD2. The CDR3 sequence is 12 residues long. CDR1 and CDR2 from the germline V gene are DFQATT and SNEGSKA (reference sequence). V trimming: 7 bases; J trimming: 1 base; junction bases outside the gene matches: 4.

The chain links TRBV4-1 to TRBJ2-3; D not resolved. With 0 bases removed from V and 4 bases from J, the gap between germline ends came to 5 bases. Germline V lookup: CDR1 MGHRA, CDR2 YSYEKL. The CDR3 length is 13 residues. In nucleotides, the CDR3 is TGCGCCAGCAGCCAAGATTGGGCAGATACGCAGTATTTT. Its translation is CASSQDWADTQYF.

The chain joins TRBV15 to TRBJ1-2, with D possibly matching TRBD1 (5 bases). The CDR3 runs 12 residues. Germline CDR1 and CDR2: LNHNV and YYDKDF (reference sequence). V was trimmed by 5 bases and J by 5 bases, leaving 9 bases between them. The CDR3 loop is CATSGAGYGYTF. The CDR3 nucleotides are TGTGCCACCAGCGGGGCAGGGTATGGCTACACCTTC.

CDR3 sequence: CASSSPTSKTTEAFF. The CDR3 coding sequence is TGTGCCAGCAGTTCCCCCACGTCGAAGACCACTGAAGCTTTCTTT. The chain joins TRBV7-9 to TRBJ1-1; D ambiguous. The CDR3 spans 15 residues. The V end lost 6 bases, the J end lost 4 bases, and 18 bases lay between the germline ends. The germline CDR1 and CDR2 sequences are SEHNR and FQNEAQ (reference sequence).

The chain joins TRBV4-1 to TRBJ2-7, with TRBD1 matching over 9 bases. The CDR3 runs to 15 residues. J was trimmed by 7 bases and V by 0 bases; bases with no gene match: 7. Germline V lookup: CDR1 MGHRA, CDR2 YSYEKL. The chain's CDR3 is CASSQDRTGAREQYF. CDR3 nucleotides: TGCGCCAGCAGCCAAGACAGGACAGGGGCTAGGGAGCAGTACTTC.

A single count supports this clonotype. This chain connects TRBV12-3 or TRBV12-4 to TRBJ2-3; D unclear. This CDR3 is 10 amino acids long. V gave up 9 bases and J gave up 8 bases, with 9 bases separating them. CDR3 in DNA: TGTGCCAGTGGCCTGGCTACGCAGTATTTT. It translates to CASGLATQYF.

V gene TRBV29-1 combines with J gene TRBJ1-2; TRBD1 matches at 7 bases. The CDR3 contains 13 residues. Germline CDR1 SQVTM, CDR2 ANQGSEA. V was pared by 7 bases and J by 4 bases, with 9 bases of the junction left unmatched. The CDR3 DNA sequence: TGCAGCGCTGTGACAGGGAGCGGCTATGGCTACACCTTC. It codes for CSAVTGSGYGYTF.

The chain combines TRBV30 with TRBJ2-3; D possibly corresponds to TRBD1 (6 bases). Germline CDR1 and CDR2: GTSNPN and SVGIG (reference sequence). V was cut by 7 bases and J by 0 bases, with 14 bases left in between. The CDR3 is 14 residues long. The CDR3 region is CALTGLPSTDTQYF. CDR3 bases: TGTGCCTTGACAGGCCTCCCCAGCACAGATACGCAGTATTTT. Drawing the rest from reference TRBV30 and TRBJ2-3, the complete variable domain is SQTIHQWPATLVQPVGSPLSLECTVEGTSNPNLYWYRQAAGRGLQLLFYSVGIGQISSEVPQNLSASRPQDRQFILSSKKLLLSDSGFYLCALTGLPSTDTQYFGPGTRLTVL.

The J gene is TRBJ1-1, the V gene TRBV27; no firm D call. Germline CDR1 reads MNHEY; CDR2 reads SMNVEV (reference sequence). The CDR3 length is 13 residues. Trimming took 3 bases from V and 1 from J, leaving 6 bases between them. CDR3 protein: CASSFGANTEAFF. DNA of the CDR3: TGTGCCAGCAGTTTCGGTGCGAACACTGAAGCTTTCTTT.

The chain uses TRBV9 and TRBJ2-1; 8 positions agree with TRBD2. Germline-derived CDR1 and CDR2 are SGDLS and YYNGEE. The CDR3 sequence is 16 residues long. The V and J ends lost 4 bases and 1 base, in that order; junction bases with no gene match: 7. The CDR3 region has the DNA TGTGCCAGCAGCCCCTCTAGCGGGCTTTCCTACAATGAGCAGTTCTTC. Amino acid sequence: CASSPSSGLSYNEQFF.

J is TRBJ2-2 and V is TRBV24-1; D call uncertain. V lost 3 bases, J lost 3 bases, and 10 bases lay in between. The CDR3 has 15 residues. Germline V gene data show CDR1 as KGHDR and CDR2 as SFDVKD. The CDR3 bases are TGTGCCACCAGTGATATAGCTGGGGACACCGGGGAGCTGTTTTTT. This sequence encodes CATSDIAGDTGELFF.

V gene TRBV29-1 combines with J gene TRBJ2-1, with D perhaps matching TRBD1 (6 bases). This CDR3 contains 13 residues. Germline CDR1 reads SQVTM; CDR2 reads ANQGSEA. Trimming stripped 7 bases from V and 7 bases from J, with 17 bases between. The chain's CDR3 is CSAPQTGENEQFF. CDR3 in DNA: TGCAGCGCCCCTCAGACAGGCGAAAATGAGCAGTTCTTC.

J is TRBJ1-5 and V is TRBV30; D is perhaps TRBD1 (6 bases). Trimming took off 1 base at V and 6 bases at J, with 10 bases between the two ends. The CDR3 has 13 amino acids. The germline V gene encodes CDR1 GTSNPN and CDR2 SVGIG (reference sequence). The CDR3 DNA follows: TGTGCCTGGAGTGAGGGGGGGCTTCAGCCCCAGCATTTT. Amino acids: CAWSEGGLQPQHF.

The rearrangement joins TRBV12-3 or TRBV12-4 to TRBJ2-1, with 14 bases identical to TRBD2. There are 16 residues in the CDR3. The V segment lost 8 bases and the J segment 8 bases; nucleotides outside the gene matches: 11. CDR3 region: CASASTSGGAEDEQFF. The CDR3 DNA follows: TGTGCCAGCGCCTCGACTAGCGGGGGGGCGGAGGATGAGCAGTTCTTC.

The CDR3 DNA follows: TGTGCCAGCAGCTCCCCAAGGTCAGCCCAGACCTACGAGCAGTACTTC. It encodes CASSSPRSAQTYEQYF. V usage is TRBV7-2 and J usage is TRBJ2-7; no clear D gene. The CDR3 loop spans 16 amino acids. V was cut by 4 bases and J by 2 bases, with 18 bases left in between. Germline-derived CDR1 and CDR2 are SGHTA and FQGNSA.

J is TRBJ2-3 and V is TRBV3-1, with TRBD2 matching 9 bases. The germline V gene encodes CDR1 LGHDT and CDR2 YNNKEL (reference sequence). V was pared by 0 bases and J by 0 bases, with 7 bases of the junction left unmatched. The CDR3 is 18 residues long. The CDR3 region has the DNA TGTGCCAGCAGCCAAGACCCTACGGCGGGGGGGAGCACAGATACGCAGTATTTT. Its translation: CASSQDPTAGGSTDTQYF.

V and J are TRBV3-1 and TRBJ2-5; D gene uncertain. Trimming left V 0 bases short and J 3 bases short, with 14 bases between. The CDR3 sequence is 16 residues long. Per the germline V gene, CDR1 is LGHDT and CDR2 is YNNKEL (reference sequence). The CDR3 sequence: CASSQDLQGWEETQYF. The DNA of the CDR3 is TGTGCCAGCAGCCAAGATCTTCAAGGGTGGGAAGAGACCCAGTACTTC.

This clonotype has only one observation. V gene TRBV2 combines with J gene TRBJ2-2; D gene unclear. Germline V gene lookup returns CDR1 SNHLY and CDR2 FYNNEI. This CDR3 region has 14 residues. V was shortened by 5 bases and J by 4 bases, with 11 bases between the two germline ends. In DNA, the CDR3 is TGTGCCAGCAGTACCGGGCCGACCACCGGGGAGCTGTTTTTT. It yields the protein CASSTGPTTGELFF.

The chain links TRBV10-2 to TRBJ2-7, with D possibly TRBD2 on 6 matching bases. V lost 6 bases and J 0 bases, leaving 12 bases between the germline ends. The CDR3 length is 14 residues. In germline, CDR1 is WSHSY, CDR2 SAAADI. The CDR3 bases are TGCGCCAGCAGGAGCCGGGAGAACTCCTACGAGCAGTACTTC. Translated: CASRSRENSYEQYF.